This passage covers 19 T cell receptor beta chains from one sample sequenced in a study of blood T cell repertoires in COVID-19. Generated by immunoSEQ multiplex PCR, the TCRdb table keeps only in-frame clones and is missing some. The sample includes 250,000 to 300,000 clones, 85% to 90% of them seen just once. Sequencing was done on a sample of peripheral blood. All receptors derive from a woman under 40 with COVID-19, enrolled during active disease.

V and J are TRBV19 and TRBJ1-4; 9 bases are shared with TRBD1. Trimming cost V 5 bases and J 10 bases; bases outside gene matches: 8. The CDR3 extends over 14 amino acids. In germline, CDR1 is LNHDA, CDR2 SQIVND (reference sequence). The CDR3 DNA reads as TGTGCCAGTAGTCCCCGGGACAGGGTTGGAAAACTGTTTTTT. Translating gives CASSPRDRVGKLFF.

The chain couples TRBV7-8 to TRBJ1-2, with 9 positions matching TRBD1. The length of the CDR3 is 15 residues. V gave up 6 bases and J gave up 2 bases; unmatched junction bases: 7. Germline CDR1 reads SGHVS; CDR2 reads FQNEAQ. CDR3 in amino acids: CASSSRTGVNYGYTF. The CDR3 DNA is TGTGCCAGCAGTTCCCGGACAGGGGTAAACTATGGCTACACCTTC. Full variable domain (missing parts from reference TRBV7-8 and TRBJ1-2): GAGVSQSPRYKVAKRGQDVALRCDPISGHVSLFWYQQALGQGPEFLTYFQNEAQLDKSGLPSDRFFAERPEGSVSTLKIQRTQQEDSAVYLCASSSRTGVNYGYTFGSGTRLTVV.

The chain links TRBV5-1 to TRBJ2-7, with 10 bases that match TRBD1. Per germline, CDR1 SGHRS and CDR2 YFSETQ. This CDR3 comprises 16 residues. With 0 bases clipped from V and 3 bases from J, the junction kept 6 bases outside the gene matches. The CDR3 loop reads CASSLGGTGVLYEQYF. The CDR3 DNA reads TGCGCCAGCAGCTTGGGTGGGACAGGGGTCCTCTACGAGCAGTACTTC.

In this sample, this clone turned up a few times. J is TRBJ1-5 and V is TRBV7-9; 7 bases line up with TRBD1. CDR3 length equals 15 residues. Germline CDR1 reads SEHNR; CDR2 reads FQNEAQ (reference sequence). Trimming at V came to 4 bases and at J to 2 bases, leaving 5 bases not matched to a gene. The CDR3 bases are TGTGCCAGCAGCTCTCAGGGGGTGGGCAATCAGCCCCAGCATTTT. Protein sequence: CASSSQGVGNQPQHF. Full variable domain (rest looked up from reference TRBV7-9 and TRBJ1-5): DTGVSQNPRHKITKRGQNVTFRCDPISEHNRLYWYRQTLGQGPEFLTYFQNEAQLEKSRLLSDRFSAERPKGSFSTLEIQRTEQGDSAMYLCASSSQGVGNQPQHFGDGTRLSIL.

The chain joins TRBV6-5 to TRBJ2-1, with D perhaps matching TRBD2 (6 bases). The germline V gene encodes CDR1 MNHEY and CDR2 SVGAGI. This CDR3 spans 15 amino acids. V dropped 0 bases and J dropped 4 bases, with 10 bases sitting between them. In DNA form, the CDR3 reads TGTGCCAGCAGTTACTCCGGGGGACTTTACAATGAGCAGTTCTTC. This encodes CASSYSGGLYNEQFF.

The chain carries TRBV24-1 and TRBJ2-3, with 12 bases lining up with TRBD1. J lost 6 bases, V lost 4 bases, and 7 bases had no gene match. The CDR3 has 16 amino acids. CDR1 and CDR2 (germline): KGHDR, SFDVKD. CDR3 nucleotides: TGTGCCACCAGTGACTCGGGACAGGGGGCTCGGGATACGCAGTATTTT. It codes for CATSDSGQGARDTQYF.

The rearrangement links TRBV6-5 to TRBJ2-7, with a tentative D call TRBD2 (6 bases). The CDR3 loop spans 15 amino acids. V was trimmed by 2 bases and J by 2 bases, leaving 13 bases between them. Per germline, CDR1 MNHEY and CDR2 SVGAGI. CDR3 DNA sequence: TGTGCCAGCAGTTACGACGCGCGGGGCCCCTACGAGCAGTACTTC. Translating it yields CASSYDARGPYEQYF.

The chain joins TRBV3-1 (or the pseudogene TRBV3-2) to TRBJ2-2; 10 bases line up with TRBD2. The J segment lost 1 base and the V segment lost 0 bases, leaving 11 bases of the junction unmatched. Germline V gene sequence: CDR1 LGHDT, CDR2 YNNKEL (reference sequence). This CDR3 is 20 amino acids long. As DNA, the CDR3 is TGTGCCAGCAGCCAAGATGGGTGGGGGCTAGCGGGGGTGAACACCGGGGAGCTGTTTTTT. Its protein is CASSQDGWGLAGVNTGELFF.

This clone came up many times. This chain joins TRBV19 and TRBJ2-1; 9 positions agree with TRBD1. J lost 4 bases, V lost 8 bases, and 6 bases had no gene match. The CDR3 is 14 residues long. Germline lookup yields CDR1 LNHDA and CDR2 SQIVND (reference sequence). CDR3 coding DNA: TGTGCCAGTGGGGGACAGGGTCTGTACAATGAGCAGTTCTTC. Protein sequence: CASGGQGLYNEQFF.

The chain has TRBV6-5 and TRBJ2-7, with 8 bases that match TRBD2. Looked up from germline, CDR1 is MNHEY and CDR2 is SVGAGI. With 0 bases clipped from V and 0 bases from J, the junction kept 4 bases outside the gene matches. The CDR3 length is 16 residues. The CDR3 region has the DNA TGTGCCAGCAGTTACTCGAAGCGGGGGAGCTCCTACGAGCAGTACTTC. It encodes CASSYSKRGSSYEQYF.

The genes are TRBV24-1 and TRBJ1-5, with a possible D match to TRBD1 (5 bases). CDR3 size: 21 residues. Germline V CDR1 and CDR2: KGHDR, SFDVKD. V lost 0 bases and J 0 bases, leaving 23 bases between the germline ends. The CDR3 DNA reads TGTGCCACCAGTGATTTGCAATGGCCCCTGACAGATCAAAATAGCAATCAGCCCCAGCATTTT. It encodes CATSDLQWPLTDQNSNQPQHF.

This clone was detected only once. The chain joins TRBV19 to TRBJ1-2; D is undetermined. The germline CDR1 and CDR2 sequences are LNHDA and SQIVND (reference sequence). Trimming pared 1 base from V and 6 bases from J, leaving 6 bases between. CDR3 length: 12 residues. The CDR3 coding sequence is TGTGCCAGTAGTATAGTGGGCGATGGCTACACCTTC. Translating it yields CASSIVGDGYTF.

The rearrangement links TRBV9 to TRBJ2-1, with unresolved D. Germline values: CDR1 SGDLS, CDR2 YYNGEE. The CDR3 is 13 residues long. The V gene lost 4 bases and the J gene lost 7 bases, with 12 bases spanning the gap. The CDR3 is CASSPSPQNEQFF. The CDR3, as DNA: TGTGCCAGCAGCCCCTCACCCCAGAATGAGCAGTTCTTC.

The CDR3 protein is CASSLGTGFLGYTF. CDR3 DNA: TGTGCCAGCAGCCTCGGGACAGGGTTTTTAGGCTACACCTTC. The gene calls are TRBV6-6 and TRBJ1-2; 9 positions match TRBD1. With V trimmed by 6 bases and J by 8 bases, 10 bases remained unmatched. Germline V CDR1 and CDR2: MNHNY, SVGAGI (reference sequence). This CDR3 has 14 amino acids.

V usage is TRBV29-1 and J usage is TRBJ1-2, with D unresolved. Trimming left V 7 bases short and J 3 bases short, with 12 bases between. This CDR3 has 12 residues. CDR1 and CDR2 (germline): SQVTM, ANQGSEA. The CDR3 reads CSGTRDDYGYTF. DNA of the CDR3: TGCAGCGGGACGAGGGATGACTATGGCTACACCTTC.

This sequence joins TRBV2 and TRBJ2-7, with a weak D call TRBD1 (6 bases). This CDR3 has 18 amino acids. V was shortened by 2 bases and J by 3 bases, with 23 bases between the two germline ends. The germline gives CDR1 SNHLY, CDR2 FYNNEI. In DNA form, the CDR3 reads TGTGCCAGCAGTGAATCACGCGGAACAGGGAGTGGATTCTACGAGCAGTACTTC. Translating it yields CASSESRGTGSGFYEQYF.

The chain is built from TRBV5-6 and TRBJ2-1; TRBD2 aligns across 11 bases. Germline V gene lookup returns CDR1 SGHDT and CDR2 YYEEEE. The CDR3 sequence is 16 residues long. The trim removed 1 base at V and 8 bases at J, leaving 8 bases unmatched. CDR3 loop: CASSLSGLAASDEQFF. DNA of the CDR3: TGTGCCAGCAGCTTGTCGGGACTAGCGGCGTCAGATGAGCAGTTCTTC.

CDR3 in DNA: TGTGCCAGCAGTGAAATCACAGGGGGATTTCAACATACTGAAGCTTTCTTT. This sequence encodes CASSEITGGFQHTEAFF. This chain connects TRBV28 to TRBJ1-1, with 8 bases matching TRBD1. V lost 5 bases, J lost 5 bases, and 16 bases stayed unmatched. The CDR3 is made up of 17 amino acids. Germline assignment: CDR1 MDHEN and CDR2 SYDVKM.

This clone was found once. The rearrangement links TRBV19 to TRBJ1-1; perhaps TRBD1 as D (6 bases). CDR3 size: 15 residues. Germline CDR1 is LNHDA and CDR2 is SQIVND (reference sequence). Trimming cost V 5 bases and J 1 base, with 14 bases left between them. Here the CDR3 DNA reads TGTGCCAGTAGTCCTCAGGGGAGGGGGAACACTGAAGCTTTCTTT. Encoded protein: CASSPQGRGNTEAFF.